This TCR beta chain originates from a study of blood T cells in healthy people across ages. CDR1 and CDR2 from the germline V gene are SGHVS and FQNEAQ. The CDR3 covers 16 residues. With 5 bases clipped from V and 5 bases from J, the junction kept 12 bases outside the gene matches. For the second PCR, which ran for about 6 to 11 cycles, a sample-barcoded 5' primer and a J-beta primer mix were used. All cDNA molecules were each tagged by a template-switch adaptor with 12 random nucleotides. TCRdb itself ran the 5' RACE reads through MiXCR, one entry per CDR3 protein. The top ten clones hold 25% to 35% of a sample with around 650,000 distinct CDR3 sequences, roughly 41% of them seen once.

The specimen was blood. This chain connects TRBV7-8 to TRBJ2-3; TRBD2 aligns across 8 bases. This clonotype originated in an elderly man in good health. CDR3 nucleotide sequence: TGTGCCAGCAGCCAAATCCCTGGCGGGGGGTTAGATACGCAGTATTTT. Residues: CASSQIPGGGLDTQYF.